This T cell receptor (beta chain) was documented in a study of monozygotic twins with inflammatory bowel disease. Study-wide findings and caveats: Researchers report that IBD patients shared fewer clonotypes with others than healthy twins, especially amid disease activity. The co-twins with IBD showed lower TCRbeta diversity (inverse Simpson) than their healthy siblings. Patients got different immunosuppressive treatments, which may have made their repertoires more variable.

Amplification of TCRalpha and TCRbeta cDNA involved two nested PCRs that ran for approximately 16 and 9 cycles. After re-calling the 5' RACE reads, TCRdb lists one entry per CDR3 protein, DNA absent. In all, the sample yields approximately 380,000 distinct CDR3 sequences. Of note for this clonotype: Antigen unknown.

Germline CDR1 is MGHRA and CDR2 is YSYEKL. The CDR3 consists of 12 residues. Sequencing was done on a sample of blood. The sequence was collected from a human donor with ulcerative colitis or Crohn's disease, or a healthy co-twin of an affected twin (not recorded which). The chain uses TRBV4-1 and TRBJ2-7; there is no DNA to check the TCRdb D call of TRBD1. The CDR3 region is CAPPPRSYEQYF.